The T cell receptor (beta chain) described here comes from a study of T cell clusters in autoimmune cytopenias. Study-wide results and limits: Primary autoimmune cytopenia patients seemingly lacked the physiological T cell clusters found in healthy donors.

TRB amplification used around 0.25 ug of peripheral blood genomic DNA. The CDR3 spans 13 residues. Germline V gene data show CDR1 as KGHSH and CDR2 as LQKENI. Multiplex touch-down PCR amplified TRB using TRB-A and TRB-B pools in one tube. TCRdb reprocessed the multiplex PCR reads and reports one entry per CDR3 protein, with no DNA. This listing includes under 4,000 distinct CDR3 sequences. Notes on this clonotype: The target antigen is unknown.

The chain combines TRBV18 with TRBJ1-1. This receptor was taken from a human donor with an autoimmune cytopenia or autoimmune hepatitis (not recorded which). Sequenced: peripheral blood. CDR3 region: CASSIRQNTEAFF. Supplemented by reference TRBV18 and TRBJ1-1, the full variable domain reads NAGVMQNPRHLVRRRGQEARLRCSPMKGHSHVYWYRQLPEEGLKFMVYLQKENIIDESGMPKERFSAEFPKEGPSILRIQQVVRGDSAAYFCASSIRQNTEAFFGQGTRLTVV.